These T cell receptor beta chains were read from a single sample in a study of regulatory T cells in long-lasting Graves disease. TCRdb re-analysed the multiplex PCR reads in MiXCR, keeping a single row per CDR3 protein. The sample records about 430,000 distinct CDR3 sequences, 20% to 25% being singletons. Sequenced material: peripheral blood mononuclear cells (PBMCs), taken when the disease was refractory, from a patient treated with antithyroid drugs. The receptor source for this set is a female donor with Graves disease. Each CDR3 is given with its conserved first and last residue. Each record gives: V gene, D gene, clone size, J gene, CDR3 DNA, CDR3 protein. D genes are given only for firm matches. Size tells how often a clone was seen (once, few, many) or the class of an expanded clone, and some rows leave it out.

V: TRBV6-1
D: TRBD1
size: many
J: TRBJ1-1
DNA: TGTGCCAGCAGACCGGGACAGGGCTACGGCACTGAAGCTTTCTTT
CDR3: CASRPGQGYGTEAFF

V: TRBV5-1
D: TRBD2
size: few
J: TRBJ2-1
DNA: TGCGCCAGCAGCTTGGGCCTAGCGGGCCACAATGAGCAGTTCTTC
CDR3: CASSLGLAGHNEQFF

V: TRBV27
D: -
size: -
J: TRBJ2-7
DNA: TGTGCCAGCAGCCACCCCGGGGACTCCTACGAGCAGTACTTC
CDR3: CASSHPGDSYEQYF

V: TRBV28
D: -
size: many
J: TRBJ1-2
DNA: TGTGCCAGCAGTTTTTCAGACTATGGCTACACCTTC
CDR3: CASSFSDYGYTF

V: TRBV7-3
D: TRBD2
size: -
J: TRBJ2-7
DNA: TGTGCCAGCAGCTTAGCTTCGACTAGCGGGGCCCACGAGCAGTACTTC
CDR3: CASSLASTSGAHEQYF

V: TRBV20-1
D: -
size: -
J: TRBJ2-3
DNA: TGCAGTGCAGGGGGGAGCACAGATACGCAGTATTTT
CDR3: CSAGGSTDTQYF

V: TRBV7-9
D: -
size: -
J: TRBJ2-7
DNA: TGTGCCAGCGGCTTGGACGGATTCCTACACGAGCAGTACTTC
CDR3: CASGLDGFLHEQYF

V: TRBV28
D: -
size: many
J: TRBJ1-2
DNA: TGTGCCAGCAGTGGAGACGTCGTCATACATGGCTACACCTTC
CDR3: CASSGDVVIHGYTF

V: TRBV5-8
D: TRBD1
size: -
J: TRBJ2-7
DNA: TGTGCCAGCAGCCGAACAGGGGGCAGGTACGAGCAGTACTTC
CDR3: CASSRTGGRYEQYF

V: TRBV28
D: -
size: many
J: TRBJ1-5
DNA: TGTGCCAGCAGAGAGACCCTCAGGCCGGATCAGCCCCAGCATTTT
CDR3: CASRETLRPDQPQHF

V: TRBV6-1
D: -
size: few
J: TRBJ1-1
DNA: TGTGCCAGCCAATATGAGGATAGGGCTGAAGCTTTCTTT
CDR3: CASQYEDRAEAFF

V: TRBV13
D: TRBD2
size: -
J: TRBJ2-5
DNA: TGTGCCAGCAGCTTACGGGGCGGGGGGTCGGAAGAGACCCAGTACTTC
CDR3: CASSLRGGGSEETQYF

V: TRBV5-1
D: -
size: -
J: TRBJ1-5
DNA: TGCGCCAGCAGCTTGGTACCACAGGGTGTCTCCCTAGAAAATCAGCCCCAGCATTTT
CDR3: CASSLVPQGVSLENQPQHF

V: TRBV28
D: -
size: many
J: TRBJ1-5
DNA: TGTGCCAGCAGTCCCAAACCGGACAGCTCCCATCAGCCCCAGCATTTT
CDR3: CASSPKPDSSHQPQHF

V: TRBV2
D: TRBD2
size: -
J: TRBJ2-1
DNA: TGTGCCAGCAGTGATTGGTCTAGCGGGACGGCTGAGCAGTTCTTC
CDR3: CASSDWSSGTAEQFF

V: TRBV18
D: -
size: few
J: TRBJ1-1
DNA: TGTGCCAGCTCAGATTACACCTTGAACACTGAAGCTTTCTTT
CDR3: CASSDYTLNTEAFF

V: TRBV28
D: -
size: many
J: TRBJ2-7
DNA: TGTGCCAGCAGTTTCCGAAGGAGCTCCTACGAGCAGTACTTC
CDR3: CASSFRRSSYEQYF

V: TRBV19
D: -
size: many
J: TRBJ1-4
DNA: TGTGCCAGTAGTAACATGGGATGGACCCCAACTAATGAAAAACTGTTTTTT
CDR3: CASSNMGWTPTNEKLFF

V: TRBV6-2/TRBV6-3
D: TRBD2
size: -
J: TRBJ2-5
DNA: TGTGCCAGCAGTTTCTCTAGCGGGGCCACCCGGGAGACCCAGTACTTC
CDR3: CASSFSSGATRETQYF

V: TRBV2
D: -
size: few
J: TRBJ2-3
DNA: TGTGCCAGCAGTGCCCAGGGAGATACGCAGTATTTT
CDR3: CASSAQGDTQYF

V: TRBV3-1
D: -
size: many
J: TRBJ2-2
DNA: TGTGCCAGCAGCCATGATACCGGGGAGCTGTTTTTT
CDR3: CASSHDTGELFF

V: TRBV12-3/TRBV12-4
D: -
size: few
J: TRBJ2-2
DNA: TGTGCCAGCAGGACCGGGACTTTAGACACCGGGGAGCTGTTTTTT
CDR3: CASRTGTLDTGELFF

V: TRBV5-1
D: TRBD1
size: many
J: TRBJ1-2
DNA: TGCGCCAGCAGCTCAGGACAGGGGATCGAAGGCTACACCTTC
CDR3: CASSSGQGIEGYTF

V: TRBV20-1
D: TRBD2
size: -
J: TRBJ2-7
DNA: TGCAGTTCGACTAGCGGGAGAGGTGAGCAGTACTTC
CDR3: CSSTSGRGEQYF

V: TRBV6-1
D: -
size: -
J: TRBJ2-7
DNA: TGTGCCAGCAGTAAAGCTATGAGTTATGAGCAGTACTTC
CDR3: CASSKAMSYEQYF

V: TRBV28
D: -
size: many
J: TRBJ1-1
DNA: TGTGCCAGCAGTATAGGACAGCTGAACACTGAAGCTTTCTTT
CDR3: CASSIGQLNTEAFF

V: TRBV20-1
D: TRBD2
size: few
J: TRBJ2-7
DNA: TGCAGTGCTAGACTGGGACTAGCGGGAGACATCTACGAGCAGTACTTC
CDR3: CSARLGLAGDIYEQYF

V: TRBV3-1
D: -
size: few
J: TRBJ2-7
DNA: TGTGCCAGCAGCCATTCCACTCCTACAGGGCTTCGTCTTGGCGAGCAGTACTTC
CDR3: CASSHSTPTGLRLGEQYF

V: TRBV5-1
D: TRBD2
size: -
J: TRBJ2-5
DNA: TGCGCCAGCAGCTCGGGGGGGCAGGGCACTCAAGAGACCCAGTACTTC
CDR3: CASSSGGQGTQETQYF

V: TRBV5-4
D: TRBD1
size: -
J: TRBJ2-7
DNA: TGTGCCAGCAGCTTGGAACAGGGGCATTACGAGCAGTACTTC
CDR3: CASSLEQGHYEQYF

V: TRBV3-1
D: -
size: many
J: TRBJ2-5
DNA: TGTGCCAGCAGCAAGGATCGCGAGGGGTCATCAGAGACCCAGTACTTC
CDR3: CASSKDREGSSETQYF

V: TRBV20-1
D: -
size: many
J: TRBJ1-1
DNA: TGCAGTGCTAGAGCCCAACAGGGACGAGCTTTCTTT
CDR3: CSARAQQGRAFF

V: TRBV14
D: TRBD2
size: -
J: TRBJ2-5
DNA: TGTGCCAGCAGCCAAGCTAGCGGGAGTGGGAAGACCCAGTACTTC
CDR3: CASSQASGSGKTQYF

V: TRBV4-1
D: TRBD2
size: -
J: TRBJ2-7
DNA: TGCGCCAGCAGCCAAGAAGCGGGGTTCCCTACCTACGAGCAGTACTTC
CDR3: CASSQEAGFPTYEQYF

V: TRBV27
D: TRBD1
size: few
J: TRBJ2-1
DNA: TGTGCCAGCAGTCCCACGGCAGGGGGCTATTTTTCGAATGAGCAGTTCTTC
CDR3: CASSPTAGGYFSNEQFF

V: TRBV5-1
D: TRBD2
size: many
J: TRBJ2-2
DNA: TGCGCCAGCAGCCCGCGCGCCCTTCTAGCGGGAGTCGGAAAAGGGGAGCTGTTTTTT
CDR3: CASSPRALLAGVGKGELFF

V: TRBV28
D: -
size: many
J: TRBJ2-7
DNA: TGTGCCAGCAGTTTACAGGGGATACACGAGCAGTACTTC
CDR3: CASSLQGIHEQYF

V: TRBV27
D: TRBD2
size: -
J: TRBJ2-2
DNA: TGTGCCAGCAGACTCACTAGCGGGAGGGCCTACACCGGGGAGCTGTTTTTT
CDR3: CASRLTSGRAYTGELFF

V: TRBV2
D: -
size: many
J: TRBJ2-7
DNA: TGTGCCAGCCTCCTAAGCCCGGACGGGACCTACGAGCAGTACTTC
CDR3: CASLLSPDGTYEQYF

V: TRBV27
D: TRBD2
size: many
J: TRBJ2-7
DNA: TGTGCCAGCAGTATCGGGACTAGCGGGGTCTACGAGCAGTACTTC
CDR3: CASSIGTSGVYEQYF

V: TRBV13
D: -
size: few
J: TRBJ2-7
DNA: TGTGCCAGCAGCCCCCCGGGACCAGCGTACGAGCAGTACTTC
CDR3: CASSPPGPAYEQYF

V: TRBV28
D: TRBD1
size: many
J: TRBJ1-4
DNA: TGTGCCAGCAGTGGCACCGGGACAGGGTGGTCTAATGAAAAACTGTTTTTT
CDR3: CASSGTGTGWSNEKLFF

V: TRBV7-2
D: -
size: -
J: TRBJ1-5
DNA: TGTGCCAGCAGCTTAGCCACCAATCAGCCCCAGCATTTT
CDR3: CASSLATNQPQHF

V: TRBV2
D: -
size: many
J: TRBJ2-7
DNA: TGTGCCAGCAGTGCCAGTGCCCCCTACGAGCAGTACTTC
CDR3: CASSASAPYEQYF

V: TRBV2
D: TRBD1
size: -
J: TRBJ2-7
DNA: TGTGCCAGCAGTGTCCCGGGACAGGGGGATTACGAGCAGTACTTC
CDR3: CASSVPGQGDYEQYF

V: TRBV19
D: -
size: -
J: TRBJ1-1
DNA: TGTGCCACCCAATGGGGTTTAGAAGCTTTCTTT
CDR3: CATQWGLEAFF

V: TRBV7-2
D: TRBD1
size: -
J: TRBJ2-5
DNA: TGTGCCAGCAGCATGGACAGGGGGCTAGAGACCCAGTACTTC
CDR3: CASSMDRGLETQYF

V: TRBV12-3/TRBV12-4
D: TRBD1
size: many
J: TRBJ2-7
DNA: TGTGCCAGCACCCCCCCCGGGACAGGCACCAACGAGCAGTACTTC
CDR3: CASTPPGTGTNEQYF

V: TRBV7-9
D: TRBD1
size: -
J: TRBJ2-7
DNA: TGTGCCAGCAGCTTCACTCCCGGGACAGGGGTCCACGAGCAGTACTTC
CDR3: CASSFTPGTGVHEQYF

V: TRBV12-3/TRBV12-4
D: -
size: many
J: TRBJ1-1
DNA: TGTGCCAGCAGCCCAGACGGGAACACTGAAGCTTTCTTT
CDR3: CASSPDGNTEAFF

V: TRBV19
D: -
size: -
J: TRBJ2-2
DNA: TGTGCCAGTAACCCAACAGGGAACCTACTAAACACCGGGGAGCTGTTTTTT
CDR3: CASNPTGNLLNTGELFF

V: TRBV19
D: TRBD1
size: few
J: TRBJ1-5
DNA: TGTGCCAGTAGTGCCGGGACAGGCACTAGCAATCAGCCCCAGCATTTT
CDR3: CASSAGTGTSNQPQHF

V: TRBV20-1
D: -
size: few
J: TRBJ2-7
DNA: TGCAGTGCTAAGCCGGTTAGCTCCTACGAGCAGTACTTC
CDR3: CSAKPVSSYEQYF

V: TRBV28
D: -
size: many
J: TRBJ2-7
DNA: TGTGCCAGCACCCGGGGCGGAGCCTACGAGCAGTACTTC
CDR3: CASTRGGAYEQYF

V: TRBV6-1
D: -
size: many
J: TRBJ1-1
DNA: TGTGCCAGCAGGGAAGGGGGGATGAACACTGAAGCTTTCTTT
CDR3: CASREGGMNTEAFF

V: TRBV7-9
D: -
size: -
J: TRBJ2-7
DNA: TGTGCCAGCAGCCCGGGACGGGGGGCGGGCGACGAGCAGTACTTC
CDR3: CASSPGRGAGDEQYF

V: TRBV4-1
D: TRBD1
size: -
J: TRBJ1-3
DNA: TGCGCCAGCAGACCGGACAGGGAAGACACCATATATTTT
CDR3: CASRPDREDTIYF

V: TRBV6-2/TRBV6-3
D: TRBD1
size: many
J: TRBJ1-2
DNA: TGTGCCAGCAGTGGTGCAACCGGGACAGCGATTATCTATGGCTACACCTTC
CDR3: CASSGATGTAIIYGYTF